This T cell receptor (beta chain) was retrieved from a study of T-cell memory formation after mild COVID-19. With constant-segment primers, 5'RACE yielded cDNA libraries of TCR alpha and TCR beta that carried sample barcodes and UMIs. TCRdb ran MiXCR on the 5' RACE reads and lists one entry per CDR3 protein. This sample carries 450,000 to 700,000 distinct CDR3 sequences, over 15% of them seen once, and the ten largest clones take more than 10%. The J segment lost 5 bases and the V segment lost 6 bases, leaving 6 bases of the junction unmatched. The germline V gene encodes CDR1 ENHRY and CDR2 SYGVKD. This CDR3 is built from 15 residues.

This TCR derives from an adult woman who had mild COVID-19 (a few samples of this study predate the infection). Cell type and time point are not known. The material sequenced was PBMCs or a T cell subset sorted from them (not recorded which). The V call is TRBV10-3, the J call TRBJ2-5, with 13 nucleotides matching TRBD2. The CDR3 DNA follows: TGTGCCATCAGCCTGACTAGCGGGGGGCGGGAGACCCAGTACTTC. Translated: CAISLTSGGRETQYF.